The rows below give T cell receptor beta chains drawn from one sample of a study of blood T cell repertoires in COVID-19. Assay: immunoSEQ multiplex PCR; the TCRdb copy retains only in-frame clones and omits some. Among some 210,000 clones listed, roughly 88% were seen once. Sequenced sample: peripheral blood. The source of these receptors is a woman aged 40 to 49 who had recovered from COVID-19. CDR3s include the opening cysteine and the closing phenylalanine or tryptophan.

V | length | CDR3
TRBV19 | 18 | CASSAGLAALRAHNEQFF
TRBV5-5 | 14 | CASSGTSGGYEQYF
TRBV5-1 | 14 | CASSFNSPQETQYF
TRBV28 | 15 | CASSFRTRNYNEQFF
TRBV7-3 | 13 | CASSLRRDTEAFF
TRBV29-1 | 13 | CSVFGTANTEAFF
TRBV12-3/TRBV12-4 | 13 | CASSLQGRGEQFF
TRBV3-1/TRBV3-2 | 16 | CASSQASGQRNYGYTF
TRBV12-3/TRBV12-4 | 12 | CASRPTYNEQFF
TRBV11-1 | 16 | CASSLPGQGARNEQFF
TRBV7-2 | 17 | CASSIQTGFLSNSPLHF
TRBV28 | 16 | CASSFSSGRGTDTQYF
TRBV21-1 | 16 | CASSIPGLSSPYEQYF
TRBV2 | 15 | CASTRGRVYNSPLHF
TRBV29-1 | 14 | CSVETYGSNYGYTF
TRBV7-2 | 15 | CASSLSRGAGNTIYF